Listed below are T cell receptor beta chains from one sample, sequenced in a study of blood T cell repertoires in COVID-19. Repertoires were generated with immunoSEQ multiplex PCR, while TCRdb's copy carries only in-frame clones and drops some. The sample lists hundreds of thousands of clones, around four fifths occurring once. Sequenced sample: peripheral blood. The source is a man older than 75 with acute or convalescent COVID-19. The CDR3 runs from the conserved cysteine through the conserved F or W. Fields, in order: J gene, V gene, D gene, clone size, CDR3 DNA, CDR3 protein. The D gene is left open where the match is weak. Some rows have no size entry. The others give once, few or many, or a class for an expanded clone.

j_gene: TRBJ1-5; v_gene: TRBV27; d_gene: TRBD1; abundance: -; CDR3nt: TGTGCCAGCAGTCCCCATGACAGGGCGCAGCCCCAGCATTTT; CDR3aa: CASSPHDRAQPQHF
j_gene: TRBJ2-5; v_gene: TRBV5-4; d_gene: -; abundance: few; CDR3nt: TGTGCCAGCAGCTTGGGGACTTCCCAAGAGACCCAGTACTTC; CDR3aa: CASSLGTSQETQYF
j_gene: TRBJ2-3; v_gene: TRBV7-2; d_gene: -; abundance: -; CDR3nt: TGTGCCAGCAGCCCCACGGGGTATACGCAGTATTTT; CDR3aa: CASSPTGYTQYF
j_gene: TRBJ2-5; v_gene: TRBV7-8; d_gene: TRBD2; abundance: -; CDR3nt: TGTGCCAGCAGCTTAGCGGGACTAGCGGGTCAAGAGACCCAGTACTTC; CDR3aa: CASSLAGLAGQETQYF
j_gene: TRBJ2-1; v_gene: TRBV2; d_gene: -; abundance: many; CDR3nt: TGTGCCAGCAGTGAGGACGGGAGAATAACAAATGAGCAGTTCTTC; CDR3aa: CASSEDGRITNEQFF
j_gene: TRBJ2-5; v_gene: TRBV29-1; d_gene: TRBD1; abundance: few; CDR3nt: TGCAGCGTTGGACCGGGACAGGGACAAGAGACCCAGTACTTC; CDR3aa: CSVGPGQGQETQYF
j_gene: TRBJ2-7; v_gene: TRBV30; d_gene: -; abundance: once; CDR3nt: TGTGCCTGGAGTGAACAGGGAAACGAGCAGTACTTC; CDR3aa: CAWSEQGNEQYF
j_gene: TRBJ2-1; v_gene: TRBV3-1/TRBV3-2; d_gene: -; abundance: -; CDR3nt: TGTGCCAGCAGCCCCGGGACAATCTACAATGAGCAGTTCTTC; CDR3aa: CASSPGTIYNEQFF
j_gene: TRBJ2-7; v_gene: TRBV28; d_gene: -; abundance: -; CDR3nt: TGTGCCAGCAGTTTATCGCCGCGAGGGCAGTACTTC; CDR3aa: CASSLSPRGQYF
j_gene: TRBJ2-1; v_gene: TRBV19; d_gene: TRBD1; abundance: -; CDR3nt: TGTGCCAGCACAGGGGGCTCCTACAATGAGCAGTTCTTC; CDR3aa: CASTGGSYNEQFF
j_gene: TRBJ2-5; v_gene: TRBV5-6; d_gene: TRBD1; abundance: -; CDR3nt: TGTGCCAGCAGCTTCGGACAGGGTCGGCAAGAGACCCAGTACTTC; CDR3aa: CASSFGQGRQETQYF
j_gene: TRBJ1-4; v_gene: TRBV6-6; d_gene: -; abundance: -; CDR3nt: TGTGCCAGCAGTCTCCAGGGGTTTAATGAAAAACTGTTTTTT; CDR3aa: CASSLQGFNEKLFF
j_gene: TRBJ1-1; v_gene: TRBV11-2; d_gene: -; abundance: -; CDR3nt: TGTGCCAGCAGCTTAGAGCGGGGAAGCACTGAAGCTTTCTTT; CDR3aa: CASSLERGSTEAFF
j_gene: TRBJ2-5; v_gene: TRBV7-3; d_gene: -; abundance: -; CDR3nt: TGTGCCAGCAGCGAAGCAGGGGTGCTAAAGACCCAGTACTTC; CDR3aa: CASSEAGVLKTQYF
j_gene: TRBJ1-1; v_gene: TRBV6-1; d_gene: -; abundance: -; CDR3nt: TGTGCCAGCAGTGAAAGGGGCAGGGGTGCTGAAGCTTTCTTT; CDR3aa: CASSERGRGAEAFF
j_gene: TRBJ1-6; v_gene: TRBV4-1; d_gene: TRBD1; abundance: -; CDR3nt: TGCGCCAGCAGCCAAGAATCCGGGACAGGAATCCCACCCCTCCACTTT; CDR3aa: CASSQESGTGIPPLHF
j_gene: TRBJ2-3; v_gene: TRBV5-1; d_gene: TRBD1; abundance: -; CDR3nt: TGCGCCAGCCTACAGGGGGCGTTTTCCGATACGCAGTATTTT; CDR3aa: CASLQGAFSDTQYF
j_gene: TRBJ2-3; v_gene: TRBV11-3; d_gene: -; abundance: -; CDR3nt: TGTGCCAGCAGCTTAGGAAAAGGGGGAGATACGCAGTATTTT; CDR3aa: CASSLGKGGDTQYF
j_gene: TRBJ2-3; v_gene: TRBV29-1; d_gene: -; abundance: few; CDR3nt: TGCAGCGTTGCAGATGGGAGTGCGAAAGCAGATACGCAGTATTTT; CDR3aa: CSVADGSAKADTQYF
j_gene: TRBJ2-6; v_gene: TRBV3-1/TRBV3-2; d_gene: -; abundance: -; CDR3nt: TGTGCCAGCAGCCAAGCAGACGGGGGGCGGTTGAGCGGCGCAGCTTTC; CDR3aa: CASSQADGGRLSGAAF
j_gene: TRBJ2-5; v_gene: TRBV27; d_gene: TRBD2; abundance: -; CDR3nt: TGTGCCAGCGGGAGCGGGAGAGCGGAGACCCAGTACTTC; CDR3aa: CASGSGRAETQYF
j_gene: TRBJ2-7; v_gene: TRBV6-5; d_gene: -; abundance: -; CDR3nt: TGTGCCAGCAGCTTCAGCTCCTACGAGCAGTACTTC; CDR3aa: CASSFSSYEQYF
j_gene: TRBJ1-3; v_gene: TRBV9; d_gene: -; abundance: -; CDR3nt: TGTGCCAGCAGCGCGGTCCACGGGGGAGATTTAGGAAACACCATATATTTT; CDR3aa: CASSAVHGGDLGNTIYF
j_gene: TRBJ1-2; v_gene: TRBV6-5; d_gene: -; abundance: -; CDR3nt: TGTGCCAGCAGTTACTCGGGGCGGGGGCTGACCTATGGCTACACCTTC; CDR3aa: CASSYSGRGLTYGYTF
j_gene: TRBJ1-5; v_gene: TRBV7-2; d_gene: TRBD1; abundance: -; CDR3nt: TGTGCCAGCAGCTTAGCAGGGACAGGGGTCTATCAGCCCCAGCATTTT; CDR3aa: CASSLAGTGVYQPQHF
j_gene: TRBJ2-2; v_gene: TRBV3-1/TRBV3-2; d_gene: TRBD2; abundance: -; CDR3nt: TGTGCCAGCAGCCCTTACTCGGGGGGGGCCGGGGAGCTGTTTTTT; CDR3aa: CASSPYSGGAGELFF
j_gene: TRBJ2-3; v_gene: TRBV25-1; d_gene: TRBD2; abundance: -; CDR3nt: TGTGCCAGCAGCCAGACTAGCGGGGGCCCAGATACGCAGTATTTT; CDR3aa: CASSQTSGGPDTQYF
j_gene: TRBJ2-2; v_gene: TRBV28; d_gene: TRBD2; abundance: -; CDR3nt: TGTGCCAGCAGTTTAATGACTAGCGAGACCGGGGAGCTGTTTTTT; CDR3aa: CASSLMTSETGELFF
j_gene: TRBJ2-5; v_gene: TRBV5-1; d_gene: -; abundance: -; CDR3nt: TGCGCCAGCAGCTTCGGACAGAAGGAGACCCAGTACTTC; CDR3aa: CASSFGQKETQYF
j_gene: TRBJ2-7; v_gene: TRBV30; d_gene: TRBD1; abundance: few; CDR3nt: TGTGCCGGGGGACAGGGTTCGCTCGAGCAGTACTTC; CDR3aa: CAGGQGSLEQYF
j_gene: TRBJ2-3; v_gene: TRBV4-1; d_gene: TRBD1; abundance: -; CDR3nt: TGCGCCAGCAGCCAAGCTCAAGGACAGGGGGCGCGATATTTT; CDR3aa: CASSQAQGQGARYF
j_gene: TRBJ1-2; v_gene: TRBV28; d_gene: -; abundance: once; CDR3nt: TGTGCCAGCAGTTTTATTAACTATGGCTACACCTTC; CDR3aa: CASSFINYGYTF
j_gene: TRBJ1-2; v_gene: TRBV6-2/TRBV6-3; d_gene: TRBD1; abundance: -; CDR3nt: TGTGCCAGCAGTTACCCCGGGACAGGCCTCTATGGCTACACCTTC; CDR3aa: CASSYPGTGLYGYTF
j_gene: TRBJ1-5; v_gene: TRBV5-1; d_gene: -; abundance: -; CDR3nt: TGCGCCAGCAGCCTGGGGGCGGGGAACAATCAGCCCCAGCATTTT; CDR3aa: CASSLGAGNNQPQHF
j_gene: TRBJ1-5; v_gene: TRBV27; d_gene: TRBD1; abundance: -; CDR3nt: TGTGCCAGCAGTCTCACTACAGGGGATAGCAATCAGCCCCAGCATTTT; CDR3aa: CASSLTTGDSNQPQHF
j_gene: TRBJ1-2; v_gene: TRBV19; d_gene: -; abundance: -; CDR3nt: TGTGCCAGTAGTAGGAGTCAGCTGGAGGGAGGCTACACCTTC; CDR3aa: CASSRSQLEGGYTF
j_gene: TRBJ1-2; v_gene: TRBV27; d_gene: -; abundance: -; CDR3nt: TGTGCCAGCAGTTTATATTCTACTCGGAGGGGCCAACTTAACTATGGCTACACCTTC; CDR3aa: CASSLYSTRRGQLNYGYTF
j_gene: TRBJ2-7; v_gene: TRBV5-1; d_gene: TRBD2; abundance: -; CDR3nt: TGCGCCAGCAGATACGGACTAGCGGGAACCTACGAGCAGTACTTC; CDR3aa: CASRYGLAGTYEQYF
j_gene: TRBJ2-7; v_gene: TRBV7-8; d_gene: TRBD2; abundance: once; CDR3nt: TGTGCCAGCAGCTTAGTCCCCGGGGGGAACTACGAGCAGTACTTC; CDR3aa: CASSLVPGGNYEQYF
j_gene: TRBJ1-2; v_gene: TRBV18; d_gene: -; abundance: -; CDR3nt: TGTGCCAGCTCACCACCTGAGTCTGGCTACACCTTC; CDR3aa: CASSPPESGYTF
j_gene: TRBJ1-2; v_gene: TRBV6-1; d_gene: TRBD1; abundance: few; CDR3nt: TGTGCCAGCAGTGAGGACAGGGGTTATGGCTACACCTTC; CDR3aa: CASSEDRGYGYTF
j_gene: TRBJ2-5; v_gene: TRBV9; d_gene: -; abundance: -; CDR3nt: TGTGCCAGCAGCCCTCGCACCCCCGCCGGTTTAGAGACCCAGTACTTC; CDR3aa: CASSPRTPAGLETQYF
j_gene: TRBJ2-3; v_gene: TRBV3-1/TRBV3-2; d_gene: -; abundance: once; CDR3nt: TGTGCCAGCAGCTTACGGACTGGCACTTGGGTAGATACGCAGTATTTT; CDR3aa: CASSLRTGTWVDTQYF
j_gene: TRBJ1-4; v_gene: TRBV7-9; d_gene: -; abundance: -; CDR3nt: TGTGCCAGCAGCCGAATCGAAGACTTGGGTGAAAAACTGTTTTTT; CDR3aa: CASSRIEDLGEKLFF
j_gene: TRBJ2-3; v_gene: TRBV2; d_gene: TRBD1; abundance: -; CDR3nt: TGTGCCAGCTGCCGGGACAGGGGGCATGCAGATACGCAGTATTTT; CDR3aa: CASCRDRGHADTQYF
j_gene: TRBJ1-6; v_gene: TRBV19; d_gene: TRBD1; abundance: -; CDR3nt: TGTGCCAGTAGTACTCGACAGGGGGATAATTCACCCCTCCACTTT; CDR3aa: CASSTRQGDNSPLHF
j_gene: TRBJ2-4; v_gene: TRBV19; d_gene: TRBD2; abundance: -; CDR3nt: TGTGCCAGTAGTATATTACCGGGACTAGGGCCTGAAAACATTCAGTACTTC; CDR3aa: CASSILPGLGPENIQYF
j_gene: TRBJ2-7; v_gene: TRBV29-1; d_gene: TRBD1; abundance: few; CDR3nt: TGCAGCGTTGTGGGCAGGGGGCTATACGAGCAGTACTTC; CDR3aa: CSVVGRGLYEQYF
j_gene: TRBJ1-3; v_gene: TRBV5-4; d_gene: -; abundance: -; CDR3nt: TGTGCCAGCAAACGGGGGGGTTCTGGAAACACCATATATTTT; CDR3aa: CASKRGGSGNTIYF
j_gene: TRBJ2-3; v_gene: TRBV7-6; d_gene: -; abundance: -; CDR3nt: TGTGCCAGCAGCTTAGGCCCTTCACAAGATACGCAGTATTTT; CDR3aa: CASSLGPSQDTQYF
j_gene: TRBJ2-1; v_gene: TRBV10-1; d_gene: TRBD1; abundance: -; CDR3nt: TGCGCCAGCATTCTACACAGGGGCCATGAGCAGTTCTTC; CDR3aa: CASILHRGHEQFF